What follows is one TCR beta chain and its context. Assay: immunoSEQ multiplex PCR; the TCRdb copy retains only in-frame clones and omits some. The sample lists 740,000 or so clones, roughly 72% occurring once. The CDR3 runs 14 residues. The J segment lost 5 bases and the V segment lost 1 base, leaving 2 bases of the junction unmatched. From germline, CDR1 is SGHNT and CDR2 YYREEE (reference sequence). This sample was included in a study of shared clonotypes between healthy human individuals. The chain couples TRBV5-4 to TRBJ2-5, with 10 bases lining up with TRBD2. Sequences were obtained from memory CD4+ T cells sorted from blood. Noted subset: CD45RA-negative fraction. This clonotype was sampled from a woman under 40 in good health. The CDR3 loop is CASSLTSGTETQYF. The CDR3 DNA is TGTGCCAGCAGCTTGACTAGCGGGACTGAGACCCAGTACTTC.